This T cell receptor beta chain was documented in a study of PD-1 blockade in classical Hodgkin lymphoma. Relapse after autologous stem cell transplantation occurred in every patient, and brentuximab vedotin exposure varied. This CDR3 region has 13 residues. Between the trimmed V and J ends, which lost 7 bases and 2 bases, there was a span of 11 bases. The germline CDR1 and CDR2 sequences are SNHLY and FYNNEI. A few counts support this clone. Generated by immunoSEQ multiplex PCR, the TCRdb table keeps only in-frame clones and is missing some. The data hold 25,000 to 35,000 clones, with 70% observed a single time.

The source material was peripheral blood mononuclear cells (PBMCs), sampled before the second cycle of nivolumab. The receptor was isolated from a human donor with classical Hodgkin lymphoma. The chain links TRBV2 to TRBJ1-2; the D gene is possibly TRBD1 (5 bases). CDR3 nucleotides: TGTGCCAGCACCGTGGGACCGAACTATGGCTACACCTTC. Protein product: CASTVGPNYGYTF.